This TCR beta chain comes out of a study of T cell responses to AZD1222 COVID-19 vaccine. Study details: Researchers grouped second doses given at about 4 or about 12 weeks into one pool. The study's findings and limits: None of the repertoires were sampled until the peak T cell response had passed. There were vaccine-associated CD4 TCRs across spike, dominant at 160-218 and 743-854. Reports indicate that nearly half of spike-specific TCRs are directed at unmutated variant regions.

TCRdb keeps only in-frame clones here, not all; method: immunoSEQ multiplex PCR. The data hold around 120,000 clones, with around nine tenths observed a single time. Notes on this clone: What it binds is not known.

The sequencing here drew on peripheral blood, taken on day 0 of AZD1222 vaccination. The sequence was obtained from an adult in good health.

In nucleotides, the CDR3 is TGTGCCAGCAGCGTTCGACAGGGGGCCACCCGGGGTGAAAAACTGTTTTTT. As protein: CASSVRQGATRGEKLFF. The chain combines TRBV5-4 with TRBJ1-4; 10 bases are shared with TRBD1. Trimming at V came to 4 bases and at J to 7 bases, leaving 13 bases not matched to a gene. Germline values: CDR1 SGHNT, CDR2 YYREEE (reference sequence). The CDR3 has 17 amino acids.